The 9 T cell receptor beta chains below come from one sample, sequenced in a study of OX40 agonist ivuxolimab in advanced cancers. Generated by immunoSEQ multiplex PCR, the TCRdb table keeps only in-frame clones and is missing some. Of 65,000 to 85,000 clones in the sample, approximately 90% were seen once. Specimen: CD4+ or CD8+ T cells sorted from blood, collected in a trial of the OX40 agonist ivuxolimab. The receptor set was obtained from an adult with an advanced solid tumor such as melanoma, head and neck, liver or kidney cancer.

The chain uses TRBV16 and TRBJ1-6; D is ambiguous. V gave up 1 base and J gave up 4 bases, with 8 bases separating them. Germline V lookup: CDR1 KGHSY, CDR2 FQNENV. The CDR3 covers 15 residues. CDR3 region: CASSQFNGYNSPLHF. Written as DNA, the CDR3 is TGTGCCAGCAGCCAATTTAACGGTTATAATTCACCCCTCCACTTT.

This clone occurred once. CDR3 in amino acids: CASSSGPTGYTF. In nucleotides, the CDR3 is TGTGCCAGCAGTTCAGGACCCACGGGCTACACCTTC. This chain joins TRBV25-1 and TRBJ1-2; no definite D call. Trimming stripped 5 bases from V and 8 bases from J, with 12 bases between. CDR1 and CDR2 (germline): MGHDK, SYGVNS. There are 12 residues in the CDR3.

Remarks on this clone: Distinct nucleotide sequences in the sample also encode this CDR3. The chain couples TRBV11-3 to TRBJ1-1; D gene uncertain. V lost 1 base to trimming and J lost 1 base, with 4 bases between them. Germline V gives CDR1 SGHNT, CDR2 YENEEA. The CDR3 contains 13 residues. The CDR3 region is CASSLGPNTEAFF. In DNA form, the CDR3 reads TGTGCCAGCAGCTTAGGCCCGAACACTGAAGCTTTCTTT.

This clone appeared a single time. This chain uses TRBV7-3 with TRBJ1-1, with 7 bases aligning to TRBD1. Looked up from germline, CDR1 is SGHTA and CDR2 is FQGTGA. The CDR3 loop spans 15 amino acids. V shed 2 bases, J shed 5 bases, and the junction held 8 bases outside the gene matches. This CDR3 is CASSLSPGGSTEAFF. Written as DNA, the CDR3 is TGTGCCAGCAGCTTATCTCCAGGGGGTAGTACTGAAGCTTTCTTT.

The chain is built from TRBV2 and TRBJ2-2, with 7 bases aligning to TRBD2. The CDR3 runs 14 residues. Unmatched junction bases numbered 7, after V lost 8 bases and J lost 4 bases. Germline V lookup: CDR1 SNHLY, CDR2 FYNNEI. CDR3 sequence reads: CASQGGGPTGELFF. The CDR3 nucleotides read TGTGCCAGCCAGGGCGGGGGACCCACCGGGGAGCTGTTTTTT.

The rearrangement uses TRBV15 and TRBJ2-2, with D possibly being TRBD1 (8 bases). CDR1 and CDR2 from the germline V gene are LNHNV and YYDKDF (reference sequence). The CDR3 runs 14 residues. V was shortened by 3 bases and J by 8 bases, with 13 bases between the two germline ends. The CDR3 nucleotides read TGTGCCACCAGCAGTAACAGGGGGGGAGGGGAGCTGTTTTTT. It specifies CATSSNRGGGELFF.

The chain is built from TRBV5-6 and TRBJ2-7; no definite D call. The CDR3 loop spans 14 amino acids. Trimming stripped 0 bases from V and 0 bases from J, with 7 bases between. Germline-derived CDR1 and CDR2 are SGHDT and YYEEEE. Written as DNA, the CDR3 is TGTGCCAGCAGCTTGGTTGGCCCCTCCTACGAGCAGTACTTC. It is translated as CASSLVGPSYEQYF.

The gene calls are TRBV29-1 and TRBJ2-1; either TRBD1 or TRBD2 may fit D (5 bases each). V was cut by 3 bases and J by 1 base, with 13 bases left in between. The CDR3 totals 15 residues. Per germline, CDR1 SQVTM and CDR2 ANQGSEA. CDR3 loop: CSVDPRGESYNEQFF. The CDR3, as DNA: TGCAGCGTTGACCCCCGAGGGGAATCCTACAATGAGCAGTTCTTC.

The chain has TRBV2 and TRBJ2-5; 7 bases agree with TRBD2. The CDR3 spans 14 residues. Germline values: CDR1 SNHLY, CDR2 FYNNEI. The ends lost 7 bases at V and 5 bases at J; junction bases unmatched: 10. CDR3 sequence (DNA): TGTGCCAGCAACTGGGAGGGGCGTGGGGAGACCCAGTACTTC. This sequence encodes CASNWEGRGETQYF.